This entry describes one T cell receptor (beta chain). The antigen remains unidentified. The PCR contained 60 Vbeta and 13 Jbeta primers. Assay used: immunoSEQ multiplex PCR; TCRdb lists only in-frame clones, some missing. The table lists 150,000 to 200,000 clones, roughly 80% of them singletons. This CDR3 has 15 amino acids. The germline V gene encodes CDR1 GTSNPN and CDR2 SVGIG (reference sequence). This entry comes from a study of cytomegalovirus exposure and HLA in healthy donors. The wider study: Tens of millions of unique TCRs, all from HLA-typed donors, were included in an early release of the data. The study, taken as a whole, reports: With further analysis later on, most CMV-associated TCR beta chains appeared HLA-restricted. Confirmation was obtained in vitro that a few CMV-associated chains are specific for CMV antigens.

This rearrangement joins TRBV30 to TRBJ2-5; TRBD2 agrees at 8 bases. With the DNA end fitting TRBJ2-7 better, the J assignment may be wrong. Material: PBMCs. The sequence came from a man aged 18 to 29 in good health and CMV-seronegative. DNA of the CDR3: TGTGCCTGGACTGGGACTAGAGGAAGCTCCTACGAGCAGTACTTC. Encoded protein: CAWTGTRGSSYEQYF.